These 21 T cell receptor beta chains were sequenced from one sample in a study of vaccination and CD4 T cells after COVID-19. An Oncomine TCR Beta short-read assay was used to sequence the DNA from cultured CD4+ T cells. MiXCR, applied by TCRdb to the PCR reads, yields one record per CDR3 protein. The sample has about 26,000 distinct CDR3 sequences, around three fifths seen once. The treatment is: roughly nine-day PBMC culture with coronavirus spike peptide pools or control peptides (ViraFEST assay). Their antigens are not known. Sequencing used CD4+ T cells from blood, cultured in vitro. Receptors were obtained from a human donor who had recovered from COVID-19.

The chain has TRBV20-1 and TRBJ2-5; weak D call: TRBD1 (5 bases). The CDR3 length is 14 residues. Germline V gene data show CDR1 as DFQATT and CDR2 as SNEGSKA (reference sequence). The germline V and J ends were trimmed by 7 bases and 1 base, with 16 bases remaining between them. CDR3 in amino acids: CSETRDTGQETQYF. The DNA of the CDR3 is TGCAGTGAGACCAGGGATACAGGCCAAGAGACCCAGTACTTC.

This clonotype was picked up one time. The chain combines TRBV6-5 with TRBJ2-5, with 13 bases fitting TRBD2. The germline gives CDR1 MNHEY, CDR2 SVGAGI. The V gene end was trimmed by 4 bases and the J gene end by 5 bases; junction bases not matched to a gene: 1. The CDR3 is 14 amino acids. CDR3 coding DNA: TGTGCCAGCAGTTTACTAGCGGGAGGGGAGACCCAGTACTTC. As protein: CASSLLAGGETQYF.

Concerning this clonotype itself: Relative to the germline gene, one junction end is altered; a read error may explain this. This sequence joins TRBV4-3 and TRBJ1-1; no firm D call. Germline-derived CDR1 and CDR2 are LGHNA and YSLEER. The CDR3 spans 15 residues. CDR3 residues: CASSQVEVSSTGAFF. Written as DNA, the CDR3 is TGCGCCAGCAGCCAAGTTGAGGTTTCAAGCACTGGAGCTTTCTTT.

The table lists this clonotype with a count of one. This chain links TRBV5-1 with TRBJ2-1; D possibly corresponds to TRBD2 (6 bases). CDR3 size: 15 residues. V was cut by 4 bases and J by 0 bases, with 11 bases left in between. In germline, CDR1 is SGHRS, CDR2 YFSETQ. The CDR3 reads CASSRGGASYNEQFF. CDR3 DNA sequence: TGCGCCAGCAGCCGAGGAGGGGCCTCCTACAATGAGCAGTTCTTC.

Relative to its sample, this clonotype is medium-sized. This chain joins TRBV15 and TRBJ1-1; 10 bases are a match to TRBD1. This CDR3 is 21 amino acids long. V gave up 0 bases and J gave up 0 bases; unmatched junction bases: 16. The germline V gene encodes CDR1 LNHNV and CDR2 YYDKDF (reference sequence). The CDR3 spells CATSRDFLFRRQGALNTEAFF. The CDR3 nucleotides are TGTGCCACCAGCAGAGATTTCTTATTTCGAAGACAGGGGGCCCTGAACACTGAAGCTTTCTTT.

The V and J genes are TRBV12-3 or TRBV12-4 and TRBJ2-2; 10 bases are shared with TRBD2. The V segment lost 6 bases and the J segment 8 bases; nucleotides outside the gene matches: 15. CDR3 length equals 17 residues. The CDR3 loop reads CASRASSGSVFVGELFF. CDR3 sequence (DNA): TGTGCCAGCAGGGCCTCTAGCGGGAGCGTCTTCGTAGGGGAGCTGTTTTTT.

This clonotype was recorded a few times. The V call is TRBV6-2 or TRBV6-3, the J call TRBJ1-6, with 7 bases aligning to TRBD1. Trimming took 6 bases from V and 9 from J; bases not matched to a gene: 8. The germline V gene has CDR1 MNHEY and CDR2 SVGEGT. The CDR3 extends over 14 amino acids. Here the CDR3 reads CASSTTGEGSPLHF. CDR3 coding DNA: TGTGCCAGCAGCACCACAGGGGAAGGTTCACCCCTCCACTTT.

The rearrangement uses TRBV11-2 and TRBJ2-4; D gene uncertain. The CDR3 is 14 residues long. CDR1 SGHAT and CDR2 FQNNGV come from the germline V gene. V was trimmed by 5 bases and J by 0 bases, leaving 8 bases between them. In DNA form, the CDR3 reads TGTGCCAGCAGCCTGCTCTTAGCCAAAAACATTCAGTACTTC. Protein: CASSLLLAKNIQYF.

V usage is TRBV19 and J usage is TRBJ1-3, with D hard to call. V was shortened by 2 bases and J by 1 base, with 0 bases between the two germline ends. Germline assignment: CDR1 LNHDA and CDR2 SQIVND (reference sequence). The CDR3 is 12 residues long. Here the CDR3 DNA reads TGTGCCAGTAGTATATCTGGAAACACCATATATTTT. Amino acids: CASSISGNTIYF.

Only one count was recorded for this clonotype. This chain joins TRBV29-1 and TRBJ2-3; TRBD2 is a possible D gene (5 bases). The germline CDR1 and CDR2 sequences are SQVTM and ANQGSEA. The V end lost 3 bases, the J end lost 1 base, and 11 bases lay between the germline ends. This CDR3 is 14 amino acids long. The CDR3 here is CSVDLAYGTDTQYF. The CDR3 DNA reads TGCAGCGTTGATTTAGCGTATGGCACAGATACGCAGTATTTT.

The V and J genes are TRBV20-1 and TRBJ1-4, with a weak D call TRBD1 (6 bases). The germline V gene encodes CDR1 DFQATT and CDR2 SNEGSKA (reference sequence). This CDR3 is 16 amino acids long. Trimming removed 6 bases at V and 0 bases at J, with 17 bases between. The CDR3 here is CSAKRRGVATNEKLFF. The CDR3 nucleotides are TGCAGTGCAAAGCGCAGGGGCGTTGCAACTAATGAAAAACTGTTTTTT.

This clonotype was detected only a few times. This chain joins TRBV7-2 and TRBJ1-1; 7 nucleotides match TRBD1. The V gene end was trimmed by 3 bases and the J gene end by 4 bases; junction bases not matched to a gene: 2. CDR3 size: 13 residues. The germline gives CDR1 SGHTA, CDR2 FQGNSA. Written as DNA, the CDR3 is TGTGCCAGCAGCTTCGACAGGGCCACTGAAGCTTTCTTT. This encodes CASSFDRATEAFF. Full variable domain (rest looked up from reference TRBV7-2 and TRBJ1-1): GAGVSQSPSNKVTEKGKDVELRCDPISGHTALYWYRQSLGQGLEFLIYFQGNSAPDKSGLPSDRFSAERTGGSVSTLTIQRTQQEDSAVYLCASSFDRATEAFFGQGTRLTVV.

This clonotype was recorded a few times. J is TRBJ1-2 and V is TRBV11-2; TRBD1 matches 9 bases. The germline V gene has CDR1 SGHAT and CDR2 FQNNGV. The trim removed 5 bases at V and 8 bases at J, leaving 12 bases unmatched. The CDR3 runs to 15 residues. CDR3 in DNA: TGTGCCAGCAGCAAGGCCGGGACAGGGTTAGGCGGCTACACCTTC. It specifies CASSKAGTGLGGYTF.

The chain is built from TRBV5-1 and TRBJ2-3; possibly TRBD1 or TRBD2 for D (5 bases each). This CDR3 is built from 14 residues. In germline, CDR1 is SGHRS, CDR2 YFSETQ. V was cut by 5 bases and J by 7 bases, with 17 bases left in between. The CDR3 DNA sequence: TGCGCCAGCAGATCCGGGGCCCAGGTGTATACGCAGTATTTT. It specifies CASRSGAQVYTQYF. The full variable domain, completed using reference TRBV5-1 and TRBJ2-3, is KAGVTQTPRYLIKTRGQQVTLSCSPISGHRSVSWYQQTPGQGLQFLFEYFSETQRNKGNFPGRFSGRQFSNSRSEMNVSTLELGDSALYLCASRSGAQVYTQYFGPGTRLTVL.

This rearrangement joins TRBV20-1 to TRBJ2-2, with a possible D match to TRBD2 (5 bases). Trimming cost V 0 bases and J 4 bases, with 12 bases left between them. This CDR3 spans 15 amino acids. Looked up from germline, CDR1 is DFQATT and CDR2 is SNEGSKA (reference sequence). CDR3 in DNA: TGCAGTGCTAGAGATTGGTCCCGGGGCACCGGGGAGCTGTTTTTT. This sequence encodes CSARDWSRGTGELFF.

The rearrangement joins TRBV28 to TRBJ1-5, with a weak D call TRBD1 (5 bases). Germline assignment: CDR1 MDHEN and CDR2 SYDVKM. V shed 7 bases and J shed 16 bases, with 17 bases lying between them. This CDR3 spans 11 amino acids. Written as DNA, the CDR3 is TGTGCCAGCATCCAGGGACTTATCCCACATTTT. Protein sequence: CASIQGLIPHF.

V is TRBV6-1 and J is TRBJ1-5; unclear D gene. Germline CDR1 MNHNS, CDR2 SASEGT. This CDR3 has 11 residues. The V end was cut by 3 bases, the J end by 13 bases, with 10 bases between. CDR3 protein: CASSESIGQHF. In DNA form, the CDR3 reads TGTGCCAGCAGTGAGTCGATCGGGCAGCATTTT.

The chain couples TRBV19 to TRBJ1-5; 10 nucleotides align to TRBD1. The germline V gene encodes CDR1 LNHDA and CDR2 SQIVND (reference sequence). J gave up 7 bases and V 4 bases, and 10 bases lay outside the gene matches. The CDR3 length is 16 residues. The CDR3 loop reads CASSKKDRGIRQPQHF. The CDR3 nucleotides are TGTGCCAGTAGTAAGAAGGACAGGGGGATTCGACAGCCCCAGCATTTT.

This clonotype was recorded a few times. This sequence joins TRBV20-1 and TRBJ1-1; D is undetermined. Trimming took 1 base from V and 1 from J, leaving 7 bases between them. This CDR3 comprises 13 residues. Germline V gene sequence: CDR1 DFQATT, CDR2 SNEGSKA (reference sequence). In DNA form, the CDR3 reads TGCAGTGCTAGAGGGCAGACGAACACTGAAGCTTTCTTT. Encoded protein: CSARGQTNTEAFF.

Only a few counts were recorded for this clonotype. V is TRBV24-1 and J is TRBJ1-5; D is unresolved. Germline V gene lookup returns CDR1 KGHDR and CDR2 SFDVKD. CDR3 length equals 14 residues. V was pared by 7 bases and J by 5 bases, with 14 bases between. CDR3 protein: CATRVPPRDQPQHF. The DNA of the CDR3 is TGTGCCACCAGGGTCCCCCCCCGTGATCAGCCCCAGCATTTT.

The chain joins TRBV5-1 to TRBJ2-1; 9 bases line up with TRBD2. Trimming cost V 3 bases and J 6 bases; bases outside gene matches: 10. The germline gives CDR1 SGHRS, CDR2 YFSETQ. The CDR3 covers 16 residues. The CDR3 is CASSYIAGVRSNEQFF. The CDR3, as DNA: TGCGCCAGCAGCTATATAGCGGGAGTCAGGAGCAATGAGCAGTTCTTC.